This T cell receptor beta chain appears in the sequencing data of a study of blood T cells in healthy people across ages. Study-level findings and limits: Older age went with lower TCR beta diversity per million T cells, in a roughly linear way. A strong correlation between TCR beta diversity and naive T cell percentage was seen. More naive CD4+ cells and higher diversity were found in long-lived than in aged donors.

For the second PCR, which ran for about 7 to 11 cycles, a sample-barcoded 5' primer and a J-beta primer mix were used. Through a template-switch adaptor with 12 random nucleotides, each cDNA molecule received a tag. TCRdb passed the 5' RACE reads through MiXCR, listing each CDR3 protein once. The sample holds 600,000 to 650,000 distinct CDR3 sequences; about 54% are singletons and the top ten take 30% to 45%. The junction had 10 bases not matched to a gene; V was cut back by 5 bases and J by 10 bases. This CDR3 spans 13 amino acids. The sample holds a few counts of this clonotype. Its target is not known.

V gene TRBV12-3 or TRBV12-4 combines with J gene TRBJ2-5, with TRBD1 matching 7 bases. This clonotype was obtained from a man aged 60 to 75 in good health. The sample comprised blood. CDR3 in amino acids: CASSPGQDSVQYF. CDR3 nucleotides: TGTGCCAGCAGTCCCGGACAGGACTCCGTCCAGTACTTC.